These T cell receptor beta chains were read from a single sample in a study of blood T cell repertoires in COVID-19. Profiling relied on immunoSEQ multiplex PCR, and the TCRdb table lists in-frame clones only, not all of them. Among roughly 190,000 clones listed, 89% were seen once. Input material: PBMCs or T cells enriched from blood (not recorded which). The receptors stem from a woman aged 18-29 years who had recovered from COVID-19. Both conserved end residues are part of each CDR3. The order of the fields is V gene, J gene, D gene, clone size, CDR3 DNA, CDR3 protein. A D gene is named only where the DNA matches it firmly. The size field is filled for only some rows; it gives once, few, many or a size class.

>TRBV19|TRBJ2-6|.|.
TGTGCCAGTCGACGTGGGCAGGCTAGGGAGCTGGCCAACGTCCTGACTTTC
CASRRGQARELANVLTF
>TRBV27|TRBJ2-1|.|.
TGTGCCAGCAGTTCCGGGATCTGGGGCAATGAGCAGTTCTTC
CASSSGIWGNEQFF
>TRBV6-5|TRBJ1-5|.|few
TGTGCCAGCCGGAAGGGGCAGCATCAGCCCCAGCATTTT
CASRKGQHQPQHF
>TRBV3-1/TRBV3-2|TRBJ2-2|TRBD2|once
TGTGCCAGCAGCCTATTTAGCGGGAGGGCCCCCGGGGAGCTGTTTTTT
CASSLFSGRAPGELFF
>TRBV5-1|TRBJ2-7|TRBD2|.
TGCGCCAGCAGCTCTGGACTAGCGGGAGGAACCTACGAGCAGTACTTC
CASSSGLAGGTYEQYF
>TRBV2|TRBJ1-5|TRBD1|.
TGTGCCAGCAGAAGGCCAGGGGGTTACAATCAGCCCCAGCATTTT
CASRRPGGYNQPQHF
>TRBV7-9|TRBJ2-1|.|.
TGTGCCAGCAGCCGACTAAACAATGAGCAGTTCTTC
CASSRLNNEQFF
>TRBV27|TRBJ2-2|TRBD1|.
TGTGCCAGCAGTTTATTGGGGCAGGGGGCAAACACCGGGGAGCTGTTTTTT
CASSLLGQGANTGELFF
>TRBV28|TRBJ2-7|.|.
TGTGCCAGCAGTTACCTCCGGGACTCTCACCTTTACGAGCAGTACTTC
CASSYLRDSHLYEQYF
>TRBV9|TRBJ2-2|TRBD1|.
TGTGCCAGCAGCCCCCACCCAGGGACAGCCAACACCGGGGAGCTGTTTTTT
CASSPHPGTANTGELFF
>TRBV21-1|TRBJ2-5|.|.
TGTGCCAGCAGCAAAGGGGGACTAGCGGGAGGAACCAGTCGACTCCTCTCGGGAGAGACCCAGTACTTC
CASSKGGLAGGTSRLLSGETQYF
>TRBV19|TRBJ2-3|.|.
TGTGCCAGTAGACGCGGATCAGATACGCAGTATTTT
CASRRGSDTQYF
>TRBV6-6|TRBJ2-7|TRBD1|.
TGTGCCAGCAGAGGACAGGGCACCTACGAGCAGTACTTC
CASRGQGTYEQYF
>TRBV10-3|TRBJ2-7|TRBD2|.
TGTGCCACCCATAGCGGGACCCAATCTTACGAGCAGTACTTC
CATHSGTQSYEQYF
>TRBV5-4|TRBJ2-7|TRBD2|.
TGTGCCAGCAGCTTTGGGCGACCGGGGACTAGCTTGTCCTACGAGCAGTACTTC
CASSFGRPGTSLSYEQYF
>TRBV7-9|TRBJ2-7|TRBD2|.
TGTGCCAGCAGCCCCCCCACTGGTCGACTAGCGATCGGCGAGCAGTACTTC
CASSPPTGRLAIGEQYF
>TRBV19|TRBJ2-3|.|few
TGTGCCAGTAGTATATTGGGCAGAGATACGCAGTATTTT
CASSILGRDTQYF
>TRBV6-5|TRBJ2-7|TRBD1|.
TGTGCCAGCACCTCCGGGACAGGGGGCGTCTACGAGCAGTACTTC
CASTSGTGGVYEQYF
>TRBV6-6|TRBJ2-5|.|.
TGTGCCAGCATCGACCCAGAAGGCGGGGTCCAAGAGACCCAGTACTTC
CASIDPEGGVQETQYF
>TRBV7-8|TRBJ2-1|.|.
TGTGCCAGCAGCCCCCGGGCGCTAGCGCCGGAGGAGCAGTTCTTC
CASSPRALAPEEQFF
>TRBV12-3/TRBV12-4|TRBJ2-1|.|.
TGTGCCAGCAGTTTATCCAGATACAATGAGCAGTTCTTC
CASSLSRYNEQFF
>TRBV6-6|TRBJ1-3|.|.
TGTGCCAGCAATTCATATCTCGGGAACACCATATATTTT
CASNSYLGNTIYF
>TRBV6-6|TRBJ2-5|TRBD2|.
TGTGCCAGCAGCCGAGGGACTAGCGGGAGGGTTTCGGAGACCCAGTACTTC
CASSRGTSGRVSETQYF
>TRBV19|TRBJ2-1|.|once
TGTGCCAGTAGCGCGAGCTCCTACAATGAGCAGTTCTTC
CASSASSYNEQFF
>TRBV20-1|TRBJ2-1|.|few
TGCAGTGCTAGAGAGAACAGGGTACTGTTCTTC
CSARENRVLFF
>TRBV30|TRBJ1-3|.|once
TGTGCCTCTAGGCGACAGGAATCTGGAAACACCATATATTTT
CASRRQESGNTIYF
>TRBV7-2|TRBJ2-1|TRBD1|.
TGTGCCAGCAGCTTGGACAGGGGGACAAACAATGAGCAGTTCTTC
CASSLDRGTNNEQFF
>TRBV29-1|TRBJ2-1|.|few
TGCAGCGGTGGTAGGGGCGGGGTTGAGCAGTTCTTC
CSGGRGGVEQFF
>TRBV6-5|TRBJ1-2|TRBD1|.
TGTGCCAGCAGTTACCGGGGTACAGGGGGCGAAGACGGCTACACCTTC
CASSYRGTGGEDGYTF
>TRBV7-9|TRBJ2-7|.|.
TGTGCCAGCAGCTCTGCGCCGGAGCAGTACTTC
CASSSAPEQYF
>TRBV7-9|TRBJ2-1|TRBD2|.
TGTGCCAGCAGTGGTCGGACTAGCGGGTTAAGAAGCTCCTACAATGAGCAGTTCTTC
CASSGRTSGLRSSYNEQFF
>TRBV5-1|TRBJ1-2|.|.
TGCGCCAGCAGCTTGGGGCTTCGGACAGAACTCTATGGCTACACCTTC
CASSLGLRTELYGYTF
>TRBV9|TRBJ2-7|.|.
TGTGCCAACTCCGGGTTCCACTTC
CANSGFHF
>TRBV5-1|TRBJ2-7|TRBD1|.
TGCGCCAGCAGCTTGGAGACAGGGCCAGGTATCTACGAGCAGTACTTC
CASSLETGPGIYEQYF
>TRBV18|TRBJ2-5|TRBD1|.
TGTGCCAGCTCACCAGTTGGGACAGGGGGCGCGGAGACCCAGTACTTC
CASSPVGTGGAETQYF
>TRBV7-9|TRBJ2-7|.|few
TGTGCCAGCAGCTTAGCCCGGGAGACCGTCGAGCAGTACTTC
CASSLARETVEQYF
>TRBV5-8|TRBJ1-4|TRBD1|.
TGTGCCAGCAGCTTGTTGACAGGGGGGAAAAAACTGTTTTTT
CASSLLTGGKKLFF
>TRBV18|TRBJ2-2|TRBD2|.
TGTGCCAGCTCACCATCTAGCGGGAGCACCGGGGAGCTGTTTTTT
CASSPSSGSTGELFF
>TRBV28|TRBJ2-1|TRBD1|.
TGTGCCAGCCGACCTGGGACAGGGTCGAGCTCCTACAATGAGCAGTTCTTC
CASRPGTGSSSYNEQFF
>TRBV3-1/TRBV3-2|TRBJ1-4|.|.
TGTGCCAGCAGCCAAGGTCTCAGTATAGAAAAACTGTTTTTT
CASSQGLSIEKLFF
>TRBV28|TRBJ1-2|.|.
TGTGCCAGCAGTCTTTTCTCCGGCCAGGGGAACTATGGCTACACCTTC
CASSLFSGQGNYGYTF
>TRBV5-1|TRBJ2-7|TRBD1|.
TGCGCCAGCAGCTGGCGACAGGGGGGAGGCTACGAGCAGTACTTC
CASSWRQGGGYEQYF
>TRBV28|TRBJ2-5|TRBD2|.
TGTGCCAGCAGTCCCCCGCCTAGCGGGAGGGCCGGTGAGACCCAGTACTTC
CASSPPPSGRAGETQYF
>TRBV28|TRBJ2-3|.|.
TGTGCCTGGAGGACGACTGGCACAGATACGCAGTATTTT
CAWRTTGTDTQYF
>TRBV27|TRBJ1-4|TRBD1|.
TGTGCCAGCGGACGGACAGGCAATAATGAAAAACTGTTTTTT
CASGRTGNNEKLFF